The 24 T cell receptor beta chains given below trace back to one sample, sequenced in a study of early T cells in non-severe SARS-CoV-2 infection. MiXCR was run by TCRdb on the 5' RACE reads, yielding one entry per CDR3 protein. The sample lists around 59,000 distinct CDR3 sequences, around 12% occurring once. Sequencing was carried out using whole blood. The receptors here all came from an adult who was a healthcare worker with PCR-confirmed SARS-CoV-2 infection or an uninfected control (not recorded which).

This clonotype was picked up a small number of times. The chain combines TRBV29-1 with TRBJ1-2; D is ambiguous. The ends were cut back, 2 bases at V and 2 bases at J, with 9 bases in the middle. The germline V gene has CDR1 SQVTM and CDR2 ANQGSEA. The CDR3 runs to 13 residues. The CDR3 DNA reads TGCAGCGTTGAATGGACGGCCAACTATGGCTACACCTTC. Its protein product is CSVEWTANYGYTF.

The table lists this clonotype with many counts. This chain links TRBV20-1 with TRBJ1-1; D unresolved. Trimming stripped 5 bases from V and 1 base from J, with 11 bases between. Germline V CDR1 and CDR2: DFQATT, SNEGSKA (reference sequence). The CDR3 runs 13 residues. As DNA, the CDR3 is TGCAGTGCTGGCAAGGACGGGAACACTGAAGCTTTCTTT. It translates to CSAGKDGNTEAFF.

This clonotype was counted ten times or more. V gene TRBV12-3 or TRBV12-4 combines with J gene TRBJ2-7; 7 bases align to TRBD2. The CDR3 runs to 15 residues. V was clipped by 0 bases and J by 6 bases; unmatched bases: 8. CDR3 region: CASSLAAGVPAEQYF. The CDR3 nucleotides read TGTGCCAGCAGTTTAGCGGCGGGAGTCCCCGCCGAGCAGTACTTC.

With regard to this clonotype: A clone one base away is much larger, so this may be a read error. The chain uses TRBV5-1 and TRBJ1-5; D not resolved. This CDR3 is built from 14 residues. Trimming removed 0 bases from V and 3 bases from J, with 7 bases in between. Germline CDR1 reads SGHRS; CDR2 reads YFSETQ. This chain's CDR3 is CASSLGRDNQPQHF. CDR3 nucleotides: TGCGCCAGCAGCTTGGGAAGGGACAATCAGCCCCAGCATTTT. Filled out from reference TRBV5-1 and TRBJ1-5, the complete variable domain reads KAGVTQTPRYLIKTRGQQVTLSCSPISGHRSVSWYQQTPGQGLQFLFEYFSETQRNKGNFPGRFSGRQFSNSRSEMNVSTLELGDSALYLCASSLGRDNQPQHFGDGTRLSIL.

The chain employs TRBV7-6 and TRBJ2-7, with 8 bases lining up with TRBD1. The junction had 9 bases not matched to a gene; V was cut back by 5 bases and J by 6 bases. CDR3 length: 14 amino acids. Germline V lookup: CDR1 SGHVS, CDR2 FNYEAQ. The CDR3: CASSPGGFILEQYF. The DNA for the CDR3 is TGTGCCAGCAGCCCAGGGGGCTTTATCCTCGAGCAGTACTTC.

Only a few counts were recorded for this clonotype. The chain joins TRBV4-2 to TRBJ2-2; no clear D gene. The CDR3 extends over 15 amino acids. Trimming cost V 0 bases and J 5 bases, with 10 bases left between them. Germline CDR1 is LGHNA and CDR2 is YNFKEQ. The DNA for the CDR3 is TGTGCCAGCAGCCAAGAGGACGTGAGGACCGGGGAGCTGTTTTTT. This codes for CASSQEDVRTGELFF.

Details on this clonotype: With a much larger clone just one base away, this may be a read error. The gene calls are TRBV6-2 or TRBV6-3 and TRBJ1-2; D is possibly TRBD1 (5 bases). The germline V gene encodes CDR1 MNHEY and CDR2 SVGEGT. The CDR3 has 13 amino acids. Here the CDR3 reads CASSPWDGDGFTF. CDR3 coding DNA: TGTGCCAGCAGTCCCTGGGACGGAGATGGCTTCACCTTC.

Ten or more counts support this clonotype. The chain joins TRBV7-9 to TRBJ2-1; unclear D gene. The CDR3 is 11 residues long. CDR1 SEHNR and CDR2 FQNEAQ come from the germline V gene (reference sequence). The V end lost 1 base, the J end lost 8 bases, and 3 bases lay between the germline ends. The CDR3 nucleotides are TGTGCCAGCAGCTTAGGGGATGAGCAGTTCTTC. It yields the protein CASSLGDEQFF.

On this clonotype: A much larger clone lies one base from this, so it may be a read error. The chain links TRBV5-1 to TRBJ2-7; 7 bases are shared with TRBD1. Per the germline V gene, CDR1 is SGHRS and CDR2 is YFSETQ. The CDR3 spans 14 residues. CDR3 in DNA: TGCGCCAGCAGCCCCCGAGGGGGCTCCTACGAGCGGTACTTC. Encoded protein: CASSPRGGSYERYF.

This clonotype was found a few times. Written as DNA, the CDR3 is TGTGCCAGCAGTTACCCACAGGGACCAGATACGCAGTATTTT. This sequence encodes CASSYPQGPDTQYF. The chain links TRBV12-3 or TRBV12-4 to TRBJ2-3; perhaps TRBD1 as D (6 bases). This CDR3 has 14 amino acids. V was cut by 4 bases and J by 4 bases, with 12 bases left in between.

At least ten counts were recorded for this clonotype. The chain has TRBV7-6 and TRBJ2-1; 9 nucleotides agree with TRBD2. The CDR3 totals 17 residues. V lost 4 bases to trimming and J lost 0 bases; unmatched junction nucleotides: 7. Germline loops: CDR1 SGHVS, CDR2 FNYEAQ. Here the CDR3 DNA reads TGTGCCAGCAGCTCCGGTAGTAGCGGGAGCTCCTACAATGAGCAGTTCTTC. Amino acids: CASSSGSSGSSYNEQFF. The whole variable domain, remainder taken from reference TRBV7-6 and TRBJ2-1, is GAGVSQSPRYKVTKRGQDVALRCDPISGHVSLYWYRQALGQGPEFLTYFNYEAQQDKSGLPNDRFSAERPEGSISTLTIQRTEQRDSAMYRCASSSGSSGSSYNEQFFGPGTRLTVL.

The chain is built from TRBV4-2 and TRBJ2-5; D possibly matches TRBD1 or TRBD2 (6 bases each). This CDR3 comprises 15 residues. Trimming shortened V by 2 bases and J by 1 base, and 11 bases separated the two germline ends. Looked up from germline, CDR1 is LGHNA and CDR2 is YNFKEQ. CDR3 sequence reads: CASSQQQGLQETQYF. CDR3 coding DNA: TGTGCCAGCAGCCAACAACAGGGACTCCAAGAGACCCAGTACTTC.

V is TRBV12-3 or TRBV12-4 and J is TRBJ2-7, with 7 bases identical to TRBD2. Trimming cost V 3 bases and J 7 bases; bases outside gene matches: 12. This CDR3 comprises 15 residues. The DNA for the CDR3 is TGTGCCAGCAGTTTTCGAGCTAGCGGCCCAGTAGAGCAGTACTTC. Its protein product is CASSFRASGPVEQYF.

The gene calls are TRBV12-3 or TRBV12-4 and TRBJ1-1, with D maybe TRBD1 (5 bases). The CDR3 is 13 residues long. V was clipped by 6 bases and J by 1 base, with 9 bases between them. CDR3 DNA sequence: TGTGCCAGCAGCTACGGACAGAACACTGAAGCTTTCTTT. It codes for CASSYGQNTEAFF.

This clonotype was detected many times. This chain joins TRBV5-1 and TRBJ2-5, with no clear D. The CDR3 is 15 residues long. V lost 2 bases, J lost 1 base, and 12 bases lay in between. Germline V gene lookup returns CDR1 SGHRS and CDR2 YFSETQ. The CDR3 DNA reads as TGCGCCAGCAGCTTAAACACCGGCGGCCAAGAGACCCAGTACTTC. Residues: CASSLNTGGQETQYF.

This clonotype was seen a few times. The chain carries TRBV2 and TRBJ2-7; TRBD2 agrees at 7 bases. From germline, CDR1 is SNHLY and CDR2 FYNNEI. The CDR3 totals 13 residues. V was clipped by 7 bases and J by 7 bases; unmatched bases: 10. The CDR3 bases are TGTGCCAGCATTCCGGAGGCGGGAGCTGAGCAGTACTTC. This codes for CASIPEAGAEQYF. The full variable domain, completed using reference TRBV2 and TRBJ2-7, is EPEVTQTPSHQVTQMGQEVILRCVPISNHLYFYWYRQILGQKVEFLVSFYNNEISEKSEIFDDQFSVERPDGSNFTLKIRSTKLEDSAMYFCASIPEAGAEQYFGPGTRLTVT.

J is TRBJ2-5 and V is TRBV7-9; D gene unclear. Trimming stripped 3 bases from V and 1 base from J, with 3 bases between. Germline CDR1 reads SEHNR; CDR2 reads FQNEAQ (reference sequence). The CDR3 totals 12 residues. This CDR3 reads CASSFAQETQYF. The CDR3 coding sequence is TGTGCCAGCAGCTTCGCCCAAGAGACCCAGTACTTC.

This chain joins TRBV27 and TRBJ2-2; perhaps TRBD2 as D (5 bases). The V end was cut by 4 bases, the J end by 0 bases, with 6 bases between. CDR3 size: 14 residues. The germline gives CDR1 MNHEY, CDR2 SMNVEV (reference sequence). Here the CDR3 DNA reads TGTGCCAGCAGTTACGGGACGAACACCGGGGAGCTGTTTTTT. The encoded protein is CASSYGTNTGELFF.

The rearrangement joins TRBV9 to TRBJ1-2; D is ambiguous. The V gene's germline CDR1 is SGDLS and CDR2 YYNGEE. V lost 5 bases and J lost 3, with 5 bases in between. The CDR3 totals 11 residues. CDR3 nucleotide sequence: TGTGCCAGCAGTAACGACTATGGCTACACCTTC. This translates into CASSNDYGYTF. Full variable domain (remainder filled in from reference TRBV9 and TRBJ1-2): DSGVTQTPKHLITATGQRVTLRCSPRSGDLSVYWYQQSLDQGLQFLIQYYNGEERAKGNILERFSAQQFPDLHSELNLSSLELGDSALYFCASSNDYGYTFGSGTRLTVV.

This clonotype came up many times. This rearrangement joins TRBV11-2 to TRBJ2-5; 10 bases line up with TRBD1. This CDR3 contains 13 residues. Per the germline V gene, CDR1 is SGHAT and CDR2 is FQNNGV. The ends lost 4 bases at V and 4 bases at J; junction bases unmatched: 0. The CDR3 sequence is CASSWTGGETQYF. CDR3 bases: TGTGCCAGCAGCTGGACAGGGGGAGAGACCCAGTACTTC.

The chain's CDR3 is CASSPGTGYYEQYF. As DNA, the CDR3 is TGCGCCAGCAGCCCCGGGACAGGATATTACGAGCAGTACTTC. The chain has TRBV5-1 and TRBJ2-7; 8 bases agree with TRBD1. CDR1 and CDR2 (germline): SGHRS, YFSETQ. V gave up 4 bases and J gave up 4 bases; unmatched junction bases: 7. This CDR3 contains 14 residues.

This clonotype was recorded at least ten times. This chain uses TRBV28 with TRBJ2-2; D assignment may be TRBD1 or TRBD2 (5 bases each). The CDR3 loop spans 15 amino acids. The V end lost 5 bases, the J end lost 5 bases, and 15 bases lay between the germline ends. The germline V gene has CDR1 MDHEN and CDR2 SYDVKM. The CDR3 protein is CASSPGGPGTGELFF. For the CDR3, the DNA is TGTGCCAGCAGTCCTGGGGGACCAGGAACCGGGGAGCTGTTTTTT.

This clonotype was seen repeatedly, ten times or more. The chain's CDR3 is CATSDFIQGKETQYF. For the CDR3, the DNA is TGTGCCACCAGTGATTTTATTCAGGGGAAAGAGACCCAGTACTTC. V usage is TRBV24-1 and J usage is TRBJ2-5; D is possibly TRBD1 (6 bases). V shed 1 base and J shed 3 bases, with 11 bases lying between them. Germline V gives CDR1 KGHDR, CDR2 SFDVKD. The CDR3 spans 15 residues.

V is TRBV6-1 and J is TRBJ2-1; 8 positions agree with TRBD1. The CDR3 is 15 amino acids. CDR1 is MNHNS and CDR2 is SASEGT in the germline V gene. V trimming: 6 bases; J trimming: 10 bases; junction bases outside the gene matches: 14. CDR3 bases: TGTGCCAGCAGGCGACGGACGGGCGGGACAGGAGAGCAGTTCTTC. It encodes CASRRRTGGTGEQFF.